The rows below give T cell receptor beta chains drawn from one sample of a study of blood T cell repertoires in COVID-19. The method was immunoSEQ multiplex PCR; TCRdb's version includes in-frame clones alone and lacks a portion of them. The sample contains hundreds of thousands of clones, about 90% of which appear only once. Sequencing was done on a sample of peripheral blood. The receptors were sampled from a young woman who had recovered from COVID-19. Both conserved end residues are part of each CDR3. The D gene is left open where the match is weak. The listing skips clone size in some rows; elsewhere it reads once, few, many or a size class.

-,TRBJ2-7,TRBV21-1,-,CASSKGTELYYEQYF,TGTGCCAGCAGCAAGGGGACAGAGTTATACTACGAGCAGTACTTC
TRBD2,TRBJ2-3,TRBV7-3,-,CASSHGGTSPNTQYF,TGTGCCAGCAGCCATGGGGGGACTAGCCCCAATACGCAGTATTTT
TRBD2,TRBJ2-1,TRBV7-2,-,CASKRETYNEQFF,TGTGCCAGCAAGCGGGAAACCTACAATGAGCAGTTCTTC
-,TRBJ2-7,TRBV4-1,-,CASSQVVGNYEQYF,TGCGCCAGCAGCCAAGTCGTCGGGAACTACGAGCAGTACTTC
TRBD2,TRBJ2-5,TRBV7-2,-,CASSIETSGIETQYF,TGTGCCAGCAGCATCGAGACTAGCGGGATAGAGACCCAGTACTTC
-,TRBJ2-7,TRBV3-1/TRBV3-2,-,CASSQDWQAGTYEQYF,TGTGCCAGCAGCCAAGATTGGCAGGCCGGAACCTACGAGCAGTACTTC
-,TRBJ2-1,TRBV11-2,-,CASSLRPGDGEQFF,TGTGCCAGCAGCTTAAGGCCGGGAGACGGTGAGCAGTTCTTC
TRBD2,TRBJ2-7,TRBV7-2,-,CASSLASLAGGIEQYF,TGTGCCAGCAGCTTAGCGTCACTAGCGGGAGGTATCGAGCAGTACTTC
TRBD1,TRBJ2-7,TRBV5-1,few,CASSFIPGQNYEQYF,TGCGCCAGCAGCTTTATCCCGGGACAGAACTACGAGCAGTACTTC
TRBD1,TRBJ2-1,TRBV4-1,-,CASSQGGQGYNEQFF,TGCGCCAGCAGCCAAGGAGGACAGGGCTACAATGAGCAGTTCTTC
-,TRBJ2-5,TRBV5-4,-,CASSATRARRETQYF,TGTGCCAGCAGCGCCACTAGGGCCCGGCGAGAGACCCAGTACTTC
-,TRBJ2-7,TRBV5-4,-,CASSSRSDYEQYF,TGTGCCAGCAGCTCACGGTCCGACTACGAGCAGTACTTC
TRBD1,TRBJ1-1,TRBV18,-,CASSPTGGENTEAFF,TGTGCCAGCTCACCGACAGGGGGTGAGAACACTGAAGCTTTCTTT
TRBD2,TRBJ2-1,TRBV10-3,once,CAISEPFGGRRAEQFF,TGTGCCATCAGTGAGCCCTTCGGGGGGAGGAGAGCTGAGCAGTTCTTC
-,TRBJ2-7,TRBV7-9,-,CASSFTYEQYF,TGTGCCAGCAGCTTTACCTACGAGCAGTACTTC
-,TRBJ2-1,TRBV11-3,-,CASSLEGVEQFF,TGTGCCAGCAGCTTGGAGGGAGTGGAGCAGTTCTTC
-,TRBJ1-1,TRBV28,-,CASSFPGSVGEAFF,TGTGCCAGCAGTTTCCCGGGAAGTGTAGGTGAAGCTTTCTTT
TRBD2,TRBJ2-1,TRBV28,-,CASSSRTSGMGEQFF,TGTGCCAGCAGTTCCCGGACTAGCGGGATGGGTGAGCAGTTCTTC
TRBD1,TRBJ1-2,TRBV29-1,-,CSVRQGGYTF,TGCAGCGTTCGACAGGGTGGCTACACCTTC
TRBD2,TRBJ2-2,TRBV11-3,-,CASSLRTSGNTGELFF,TGTGCCAGCAGCCTACGGACTAGCGGGAACACCGGGGAGCTGTTTTTT
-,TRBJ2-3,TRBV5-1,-,CASSFNGGPTDTQYF,TGCGCCAGCAGCTTTAATGGTGGCCCCACAGATACGCAGTATTTT
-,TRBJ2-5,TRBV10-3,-,CAISPYREETQYF,TGTGCCATCAGCCCCTACAGGGAAGAGACCCAGTACTTC
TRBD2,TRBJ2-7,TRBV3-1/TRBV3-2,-,CASSQVLTSGINEQYF,TGTGCCAGCAGCCAAGTCCTGACTAGCGGGATAAACGAGCAGTACTTC
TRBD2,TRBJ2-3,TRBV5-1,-,CASSLRAGGPDTQYF,TGCGCCAGCAGCTTGCGGGCGGGGGGGCCAGATACGCAGTATTTT
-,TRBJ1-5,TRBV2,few,CASSELRGSNQPQHF,TGTGCCAGCAGTGAATTAAGGGGCAGCAATCAGCCCCAGCATTTT
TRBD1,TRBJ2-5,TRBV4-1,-,CASSQESGGTQYF,TGCGCCAGCAGCCAAGAGTCAGGGGGGACCCAGTACTTC
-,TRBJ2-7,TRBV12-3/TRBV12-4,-,CASSFRDRGEQYF,TGTGCCAGCAGTTTCCGGGATAGAGGGGAGCAGTACTTC
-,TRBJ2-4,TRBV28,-,CASSPRTLAKNIQYF,TGTGCCAGCAGTCCGAGGACATTAGCCAAAAACATTCAGTACTTC
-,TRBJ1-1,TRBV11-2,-,CASSLANTEAFF,TGTGCCAGCAGCTTAGCTAACACTGAAGCTTTCTTT
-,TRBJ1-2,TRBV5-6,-,CASSFRAGNYGYTF,TGTGCCAGCAGCTTTAGGGCAGGGAACTATGGCTACACCTTC
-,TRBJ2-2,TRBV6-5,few,CASSYPSTGELFF,TGTGCCAGCAGTTATCCCAGCACCGGGGAGCTGTTTTTT
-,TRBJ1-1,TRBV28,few,CASSRRVGTEAFF,TGTGCCAGCAGCCGCCGGGTCGGCACTGAAGCTTTCTTT
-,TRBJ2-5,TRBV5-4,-,CASSLAYRTRETQYF,TGTGCCAGCAGCTTGGCCTATAGGACAAGAGAGACCCAGTACTTC
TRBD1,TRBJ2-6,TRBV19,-,CASGLQGAGANVLTF,TGTGCCAGTGGGCTCCAGGGGGCTGGGGCCAACGTCCTGACTTTC
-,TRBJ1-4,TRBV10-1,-,CASSGSGTNEKLFF,TGCGCCAGCAGTGGATCAGGGACTAATGAAAAACTGTTTTTT
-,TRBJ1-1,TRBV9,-,CASSVATVPLTFQDSMNTEAFF,TGTGCCAGCAGCGTAGCCACGGTGCCGCTTACCTTCCAAGATTCCATGAACACTGAAGCTTTCTTT
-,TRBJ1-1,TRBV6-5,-,CASSPRADEAFF,TGTGCCAGCAGTCCCCGAGCGGATGAAGCTTTCTTT
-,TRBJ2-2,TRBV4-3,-,CASSPRTATNTGELFF,TGCGCCAGCAGTCCGAGGACAGCAACGAACACCGGGGAGCTGTTTTTT
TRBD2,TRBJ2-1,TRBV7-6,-,CASSSPSGGEQFF,TGTGCCAGCAGCTCTCCCTCGGGGGGAGAGCAGTTCTTC
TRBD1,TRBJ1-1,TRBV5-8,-,CASRLGQGAFVAEAFF,TGTGCCAGCAGGTTGGGACAGGGGGCTTTCGTCGCTGAAGCTTTCTTT
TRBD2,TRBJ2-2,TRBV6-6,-,CASSMPGGLGELFF,TGTGCCAGCAGTATGCCGGGGGGGCTCGGGGAGCTGTTTTTT
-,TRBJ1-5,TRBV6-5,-,CASSLAQNQPQHF,TGTGCCAGCAGCCTGGCTCAAAATCAGCCCCAGCATTTT
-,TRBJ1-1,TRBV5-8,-,CASSLGWAGEAFF,TGTGCCAGCAGCCTGGGATGGGCAGGGGAAGCTTTCTTT
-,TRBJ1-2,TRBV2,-,CASGPITPNYGYTF,TGTGCCAGCGGGCCGATTACGCCCAACTATGGCTACACCTTC
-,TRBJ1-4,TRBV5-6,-,CASSHTAGGREKLFF,TGTGCCAGCAGCCACACGGCGGGGGGTAGGGAAAAACTGTTTTTT